This T cell receptor (beta chain) was captured in a study of control samples from healthy donors and cancer patients. CDR1 is SGDLS and CDR2 is YYNGEE in the germline V gene. J was trimmed by 5 bases and V by 4 bases; bases with no gene match: 6. CDR3 size: 14 residues. Produced via immunoSEQ multiplex PCR; TCRdb's table is partial and in-frame only. The sample has 150,000 or so clones, 75% to 95% seen once. The source material was blood. The TCR sequence derives from a man aged 40-50 years in good health. This sequence joins TRBV9 and TRBJ2-5, with 9 positions matching TRBD2. The DNA of the CDR3 is TGTGCCAGCAGCTTGAGCGGGGGGCCGGAGACCCAGTACTTC. Translating it yields CASSLSGGPETQYF.